Each of the 10 T cell receptor beta chains below was sequenced from the same sample in a study of cytomegalovirus exposure and HLA in healthy donors. With 60 Vbeta and 13 Jbeta primers, the PCR was carried out. Data came from immunoSEQ multiplex PCR; TCRdb stores just in-frame clones and leaves some out. The sample includes some 180,000 clones, roughly 74% of them seen just once. Sequencing was done on a sample of PBMCs. Receptor source: a female donor in good health and CMV-seronegative.

The chain carries TRBV5-1 and TRBJ1-1; TRBD1 matches at 7 bases. This CDR3 comprises 15 residues. After removal of 0 bases from V and 3 bases from J, the junction contained 5 bases not matched to a gene. The germline V gene encodes CDR1 SGHRS and CDR2 YFSETQ. CDR3 protein: CASSLAQGVDTEAFF. DNA of the CDR3: TGCGCCAGCAGCTTGGCCCAGGGGGTGGACACTGAAGCTTTCTTT. Looking up the rest from reference TRBV5-1 and TRBJ1-1 gives the full variable domain: KAGVTQTPRYLIKTRGQQVTLSCSPISGHRSVSWYQQTPGQGLQFLFEYFSETQRNKGNFPGRFSGRQFSNSRSEMNVSTLELGDSALYLCASSLAQGVDTEAFFGQGTRLTVV.

This chain uses TRBV9 with TRBJ1-2; a weak D match, TRBD1 (6 bases). The germline CDR1 and CDR2 sequences are SGDLS and YYNGEE. CDR3 length: 18 amino acids. V was pared by 4 bases and J by 1 base, with 23 bases between. This CDR3 reads CASSNGDTGTRINYGYTF. In DNA, the CDR3 is TGTGCCAGCAGCAACGGAGACACCGGGACAAGGATTAACTATGGCTACACCTTC. The complete variable domain, with remaining parts taken from reference TRBV9 and TRBJ1-2, reads DSGVTQTPKHLITATGQRVTLRCSPRSGDLSVYWYQQSLDQGLQFLIQYYNGEERAKGNILERFSAQQFPDLHSELNLSSLELGDSALYFCASSNGDTGTRINYGYTFGSGTRLTVV.

The V call is TRBV7-3, the J call TRBJ1-1, with D hard to call. V lost 2 bases and J lost 3, with 7 bases in between. The germline CDR1 and CDR2 sequences are SGHTA and FQGTGA. The CDR3 loop spans 13 amino acids. CDR3: CASSLSKYTEAFF. The CDR3 DNA sequence: TGTGCCAGCAGCTTATCCAAATACACTGAAGCTTTCTTT.

Notes on this clone: The conserved phenylalanine or tryptophan is not found at the CDR3 terminus, so this likely reflects a read error. This sequence joins TRBV5-1 and TRBJ1-2, with 7 nucleotides matching TRBD1. The CDR3 length is 14 residues. Germline CDR1 is SGHRS and CDR2 is YFSETQ. J gave up 4 bases and V 4 bases, and 7 bases lay outside the gene matches. Here the CDR3 DNA reads TGCGCCAGCAGCACCTTACAGGGGACCTATGGCTACACCCTC. Translation gives CASSTLQGTYGYTL.

The gene calls are TRBV27 and TRBJ2-7; 10 bases line up with TRBD2. The CDR3 runs to 16 residues. Germline CDR1 and CDR2: MNHEY and SMNVEV (reference sequence). The V segment lost 6 bases and the J segment 3 bases; nucleotides outside the gene matches: 11. The CDR3 here is CASSASGLAMLYEQYF. The CDR3 DNA follows: TGTGCCAGCAGCGCCTCGGGACTAGCGATGCTCTACGAGCAGTACTTC.

The chain uses TRBV14 and TRBJ2-3, with 9 bases matching TRBD1. The CDR3 is made up of 18 amino acids. Germline V CDR1 and CDR2: SGHDN, FVKESK. After removal of 5 bases from V and 4 bases from J, the junction contained 16 bases not matched to a gene. CDR3 in amino acids: CASSSRAAGTGRPDTQYF. DNA of the CDR3: TGTGCCAGCAGCTCCCGAGCCGCTGGGACAGGGAGACCAGATACGCAGTATTTT.

The V and J genes are TRBV10-3 and TRBJ2-1; 8 bases are a match to TRBD2. Trimming took 10 bases from V and 5 from J; bases not matched to a gene: 7. The CDR3 extends over 13 amino acids. Germline CDR1 is ENHRY and CDR2 is SYGVKD. The CDR3, as DNA: TGTGCCACAACTAATAGCGGGAACAATGAGCAGTTCTTC. This codes for CATTNSGNNEQFF.

V is TRBV27 and J is TRBJ2-7; TRBD2 matches at 7 bases. The ends lost 5 bases at V and 2 bases at J; junction bases unmatched: 6. The germline V gene encodes CDR1 MNHEY and CDR2 SMNVEV (reference sequence). The CDR3 contains 14 residues. CDR3 nucleotide sequence: TGTGCCAGCAGTCCCACAGCGGGACCCTACGAGCAGTACTTC. Residues: CASSPTAGPYEQYF.

This clone was recorded only once. CDR3 sequence: CASSFSPQGNQPQHF. DNA of the CDR3: TGTGCCAGCAGCTTTTCCCCCCAGGGCAATCAGCCCCAGCATTTT. The gene calls are TRBV5-6 and TRBJ1-5; D call uncertain. This CDR3 contains 15 residues. V gave up 2 bases and J gave up 2 bases, with 11 bases separating them. Germline CDR1 is SGHDT and CDR2 is YYEEEE.

V is TRBV5-4 and J is TRBJ2-4, with 7 bases matching TRBD1. Germline V gene lookup returns CDR1 SGHNT and CDR2 YYREEE (reference sequence). This CDR3 spans 13 amino acids. The V segment lost 4 bases and the J segment 5 bases; nucleotides outside the gene matches: 3. CDR3 residues: CASSPGTENIQYF. The CDR3 bases are TGTGCCAGCAGCCCCGGGACAGAAAACATTCAGTACTTC.